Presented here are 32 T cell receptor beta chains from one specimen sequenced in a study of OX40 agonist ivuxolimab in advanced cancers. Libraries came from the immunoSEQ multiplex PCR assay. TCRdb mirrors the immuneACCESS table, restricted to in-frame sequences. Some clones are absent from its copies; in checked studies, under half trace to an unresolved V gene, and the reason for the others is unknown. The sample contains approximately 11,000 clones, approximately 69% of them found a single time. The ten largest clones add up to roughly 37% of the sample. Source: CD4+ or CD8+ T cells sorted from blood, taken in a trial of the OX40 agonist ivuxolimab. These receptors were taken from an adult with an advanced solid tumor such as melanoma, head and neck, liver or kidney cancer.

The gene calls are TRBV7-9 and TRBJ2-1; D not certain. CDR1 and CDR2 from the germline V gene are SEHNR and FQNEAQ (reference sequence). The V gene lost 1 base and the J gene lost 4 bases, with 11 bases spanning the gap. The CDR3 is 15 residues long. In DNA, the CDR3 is TGTGCCAGCAGCTTAGTAGTAGGAACTTACAATGAGCAGTTCTTC. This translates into CASSLVVGTYNEQFF.

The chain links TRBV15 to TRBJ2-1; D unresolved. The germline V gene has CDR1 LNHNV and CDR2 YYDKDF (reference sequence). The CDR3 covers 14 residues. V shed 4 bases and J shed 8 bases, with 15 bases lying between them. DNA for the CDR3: TGTGCCACCAGCATGGGTACCCCGGCGGATGAGCAGTTCTTC. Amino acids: CATSMGTPADEQFF.

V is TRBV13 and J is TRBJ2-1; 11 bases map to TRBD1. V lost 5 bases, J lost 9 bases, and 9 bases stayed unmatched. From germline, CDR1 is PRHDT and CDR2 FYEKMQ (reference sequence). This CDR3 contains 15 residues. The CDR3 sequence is CASSLGQGAIVEQFF. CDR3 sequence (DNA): TGTGCCAGCAGCCTCGGACAGGGGGCAATAGTTGAGCAGTTCTTC.

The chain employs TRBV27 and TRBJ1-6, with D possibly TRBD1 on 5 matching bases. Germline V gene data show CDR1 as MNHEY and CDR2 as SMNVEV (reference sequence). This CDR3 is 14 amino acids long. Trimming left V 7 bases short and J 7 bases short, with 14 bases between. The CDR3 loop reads CASTFWGGNSPLHF. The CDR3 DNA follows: TGTGCCAGCACCTTTTGGGGGGGAAATTCACCCCTCCACTTT.

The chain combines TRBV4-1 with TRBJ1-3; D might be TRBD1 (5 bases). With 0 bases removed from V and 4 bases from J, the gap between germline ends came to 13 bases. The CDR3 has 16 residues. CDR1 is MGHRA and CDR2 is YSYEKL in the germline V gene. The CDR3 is CASSQDVGGSGNTIYF. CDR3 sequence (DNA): TGCGCCAGCAGCCAAGACGTGGGGGGATCGGGAAACACCATATATTTT.

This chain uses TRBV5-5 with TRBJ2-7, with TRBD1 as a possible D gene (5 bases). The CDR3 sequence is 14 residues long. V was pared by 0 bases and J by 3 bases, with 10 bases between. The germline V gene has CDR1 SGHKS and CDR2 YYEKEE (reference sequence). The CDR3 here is CASSLGQGDYEQYF. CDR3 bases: TGTGCCAGCAGCTTGGGACAAGGGGACTACGAGCAGTACTTC.

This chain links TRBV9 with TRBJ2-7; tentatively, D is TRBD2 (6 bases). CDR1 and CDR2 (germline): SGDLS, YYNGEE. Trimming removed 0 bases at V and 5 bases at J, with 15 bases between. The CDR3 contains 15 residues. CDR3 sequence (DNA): TGTGCCAGCAGCGTAGCCGGGACTGCTGCCGACGAGCAGTACTTC. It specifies CASSVAGTAADEQYF. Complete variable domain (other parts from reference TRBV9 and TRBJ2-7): DSGVTQTPKHLITATGQRVTLRCSPRSGDLSVYWYQQSLDQGLQFLIQYYNGEERAKGNILERFSAQQFPDLHSELNLSSLELGDSALYFCASSVAGTAADEQYFGPGTRLTVT.

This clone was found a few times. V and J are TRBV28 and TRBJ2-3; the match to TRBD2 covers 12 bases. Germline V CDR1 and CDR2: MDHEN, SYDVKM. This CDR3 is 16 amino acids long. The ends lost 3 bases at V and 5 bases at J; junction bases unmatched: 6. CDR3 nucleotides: TGTGCCAGCAGTTTTACTAGCGGGAGGACGGTAGATACGCAGTATTTT. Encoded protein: CASSFTSGRTVDTQYF.

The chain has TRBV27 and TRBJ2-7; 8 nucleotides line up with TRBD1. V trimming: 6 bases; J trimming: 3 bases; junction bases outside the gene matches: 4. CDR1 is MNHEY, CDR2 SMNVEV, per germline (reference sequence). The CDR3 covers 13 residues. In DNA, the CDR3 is TGTGCCAGCAGCCCCGGGACAGGCTACGAGCAGTACTTC. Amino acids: CASSPGTGYEQYF.

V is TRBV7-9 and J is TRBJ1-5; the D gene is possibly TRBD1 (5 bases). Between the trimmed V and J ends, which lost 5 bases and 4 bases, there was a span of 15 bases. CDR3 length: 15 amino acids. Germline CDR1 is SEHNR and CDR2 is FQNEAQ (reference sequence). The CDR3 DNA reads TGTGCCAGCAGCCCCGCCCCCGGGGGGAATCAGCCCCAGCATTTT. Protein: CASSPAPGGNQPQHF.

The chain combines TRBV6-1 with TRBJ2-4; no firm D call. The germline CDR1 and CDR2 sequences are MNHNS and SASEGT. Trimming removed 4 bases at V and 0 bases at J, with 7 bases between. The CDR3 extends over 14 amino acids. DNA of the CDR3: TGTGCCAGCAGTGGCGGTCGAGCCAAAAACATTCAGTACTTC. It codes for CASSGGRAKNIQYF.

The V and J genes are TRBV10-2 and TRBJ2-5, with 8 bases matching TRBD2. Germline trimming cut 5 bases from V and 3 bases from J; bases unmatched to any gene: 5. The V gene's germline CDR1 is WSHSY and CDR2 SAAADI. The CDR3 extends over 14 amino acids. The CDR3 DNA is TGCGCCAGCAGTACGAGAGCGGGAGAAGAGACCCAGTACTTC. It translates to CASSTRAGEETQYF.

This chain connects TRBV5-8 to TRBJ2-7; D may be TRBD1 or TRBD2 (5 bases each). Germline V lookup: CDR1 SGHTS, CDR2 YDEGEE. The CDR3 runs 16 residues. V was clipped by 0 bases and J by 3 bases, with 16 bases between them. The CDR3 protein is CASSLVFPGTDYEQYF. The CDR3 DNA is TGTGCCAGCAGCTTGGTGTTTCCCGGGACGGACTACGAGCAGTACTTC.

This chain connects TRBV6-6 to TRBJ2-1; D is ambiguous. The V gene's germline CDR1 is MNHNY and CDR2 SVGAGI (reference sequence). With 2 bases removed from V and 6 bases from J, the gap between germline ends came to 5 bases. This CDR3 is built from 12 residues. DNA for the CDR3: TGTGCCAGCAGTTACGGGGTCAATGAGCAGTTCTTC. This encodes CASSYGVNEQFF.

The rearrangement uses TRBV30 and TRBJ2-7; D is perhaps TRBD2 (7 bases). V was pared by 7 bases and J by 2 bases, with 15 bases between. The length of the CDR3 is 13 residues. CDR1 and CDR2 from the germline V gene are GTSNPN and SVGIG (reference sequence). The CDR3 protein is CASKRDNTYEQYF. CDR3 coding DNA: TGTGCCTCGAAGCGGGACAATACCTACGAGCAGTACTTC. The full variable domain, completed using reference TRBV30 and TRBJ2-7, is SQTIHQWPATLVQPVGSPLSLECTVEGTSNPNLYWYRQAAGRGLQLLFYSVGIGQISSEVPQNLSASRPQDRQFILSSKKLLLSDSGFYLCASKRDNTYEQYFGPGTRLTVT.

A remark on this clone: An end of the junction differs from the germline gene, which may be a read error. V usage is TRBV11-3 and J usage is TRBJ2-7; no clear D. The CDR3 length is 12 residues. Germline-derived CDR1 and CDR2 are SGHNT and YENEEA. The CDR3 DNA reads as TGTGCCAGCAGCTCCCAATCCTCCGAGCAGTACTTC. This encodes CASSSQSSEQYF.

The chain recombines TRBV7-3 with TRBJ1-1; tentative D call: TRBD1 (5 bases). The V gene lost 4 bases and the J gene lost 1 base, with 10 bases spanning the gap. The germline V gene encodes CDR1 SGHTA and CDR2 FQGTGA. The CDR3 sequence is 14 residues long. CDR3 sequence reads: CASSSQGANTEAFF. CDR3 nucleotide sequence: TGTGCCAGCAGCTCGCAGGGCGCGAACACTGAAGCTTTCTTT. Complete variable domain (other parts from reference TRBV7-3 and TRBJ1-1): GAGVSQTPSNKVTEKGKYVELRCDPISGHTALYWYRQSLGQGPEFLIYFQGTGAADDSGLPNDRFFAVRPEGSVSTLKIQRTERGDSAVYLCASSSQGANTEAFFGQGTRLTVV.

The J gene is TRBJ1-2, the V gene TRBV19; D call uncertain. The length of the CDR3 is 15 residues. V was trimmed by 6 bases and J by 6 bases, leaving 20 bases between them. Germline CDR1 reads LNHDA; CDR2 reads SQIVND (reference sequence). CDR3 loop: CASSSLGGLLNGYTF. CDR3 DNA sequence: TGTGCCAGTAGCTCACTAGGAGGACTTTTAAATGGCTACACCTTC.

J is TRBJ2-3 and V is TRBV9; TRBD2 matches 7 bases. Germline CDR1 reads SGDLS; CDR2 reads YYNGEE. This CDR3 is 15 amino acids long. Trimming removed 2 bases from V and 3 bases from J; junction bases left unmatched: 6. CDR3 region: CASSVTLARTDTQYF. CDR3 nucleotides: TGTGCCAGCAGCGTTACACTAGCGAGGACAGATACGCAGTATTTT.

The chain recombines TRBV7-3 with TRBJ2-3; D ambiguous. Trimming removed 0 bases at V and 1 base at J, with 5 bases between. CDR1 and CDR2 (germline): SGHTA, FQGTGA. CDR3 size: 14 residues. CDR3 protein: CASSLTPGTDTQYF. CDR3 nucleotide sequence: TGTGCCAGCAGCTTAACGCCGGGCACAGATACGCAGTATTTT.

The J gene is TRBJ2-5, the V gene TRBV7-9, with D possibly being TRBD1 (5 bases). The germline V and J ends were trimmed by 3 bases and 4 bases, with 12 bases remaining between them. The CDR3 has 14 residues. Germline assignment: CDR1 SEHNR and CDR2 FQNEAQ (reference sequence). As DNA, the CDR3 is TGTGCCAGCAGCTTGACAGTTGTCGGAGAGACCCAGTACTTC. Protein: CASSLTVVGETQYF.

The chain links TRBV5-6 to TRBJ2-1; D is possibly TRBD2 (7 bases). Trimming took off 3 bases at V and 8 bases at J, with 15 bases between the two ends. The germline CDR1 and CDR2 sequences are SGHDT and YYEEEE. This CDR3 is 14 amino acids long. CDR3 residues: CASSSLQGGDEQFF. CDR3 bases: TGTGCCAGCAGCTCCCTACAGGGAGGGGATGAGCAGTTCTTC.

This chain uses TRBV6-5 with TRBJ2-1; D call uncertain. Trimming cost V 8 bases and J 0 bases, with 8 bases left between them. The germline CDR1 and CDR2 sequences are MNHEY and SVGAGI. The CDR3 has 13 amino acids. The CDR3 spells CASGVSSYNEQFF. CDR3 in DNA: TGTGCCAGCGGGGTTAGCTCCTACAATGAGCAGTTCTTC.

CDR3 amino acids: CASSQERPGTGNYEQYF. CDR3 nucleotides: TGTGCCAGCAGCCAAGAGAGACCTGGGACAGGGAACTACGAGCAGTACTTC. V gene TRBV4-2 combines with J gene TRBJ2-7; TRBD1 matches at 9 bases. V trimming: 0 bases; J trimming: 3 bases; junction bases outside the gene matches: 9. Germline V gene data show CDR1 as LGHNA and CDR2 as YNFKEQ. The CDR3 spans 17 residues.

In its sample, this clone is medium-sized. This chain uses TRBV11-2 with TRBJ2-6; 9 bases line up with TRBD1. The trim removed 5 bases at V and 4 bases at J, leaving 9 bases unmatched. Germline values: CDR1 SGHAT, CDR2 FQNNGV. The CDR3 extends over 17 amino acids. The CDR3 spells CASSPTGQGVGANVLTF. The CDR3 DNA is TGTGCCAGCAGCCCGACGGGACAGGGTGTGGGGGCCAACGTCCTGACTTTC.

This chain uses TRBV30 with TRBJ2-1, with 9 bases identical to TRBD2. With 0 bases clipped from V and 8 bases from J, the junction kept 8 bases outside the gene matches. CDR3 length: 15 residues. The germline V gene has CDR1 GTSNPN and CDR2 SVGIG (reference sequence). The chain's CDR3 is CAWSVVAGGPYEQFF. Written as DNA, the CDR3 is TGTGCCTGGAGTGTTGTCGCGGGAGGGCCATATGAGCAGTTCTTC.

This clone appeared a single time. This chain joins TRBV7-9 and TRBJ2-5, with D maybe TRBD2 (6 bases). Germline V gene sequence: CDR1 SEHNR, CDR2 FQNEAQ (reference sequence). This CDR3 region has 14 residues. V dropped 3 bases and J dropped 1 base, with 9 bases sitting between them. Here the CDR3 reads CASSFLAPQETQYF. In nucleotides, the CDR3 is TGTGCCAGCAGCTTTCTAGCGCCCCAAGAGACCCAGTACTTC. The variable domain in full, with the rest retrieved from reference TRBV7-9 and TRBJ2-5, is DTGVSQNPRHKITKRGQNVTFRCDPISEHNRLYWYRQTLGQGPEFLTYFQNEAQLEKSRLLSDRFSAERPKGSFSTLEIQRTEQGDSAMYLCASSFLAPQETQYFGPGTRLLVL.

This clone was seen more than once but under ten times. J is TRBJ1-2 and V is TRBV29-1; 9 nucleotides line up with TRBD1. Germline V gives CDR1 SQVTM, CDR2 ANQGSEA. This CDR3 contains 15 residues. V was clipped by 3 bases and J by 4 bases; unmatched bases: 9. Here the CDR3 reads CSVDPGLDRGYGYTF. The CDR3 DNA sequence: TGCAGCGTTGACCCTGGCCTGGACAGGGGCTATGGCTACACCTTC.

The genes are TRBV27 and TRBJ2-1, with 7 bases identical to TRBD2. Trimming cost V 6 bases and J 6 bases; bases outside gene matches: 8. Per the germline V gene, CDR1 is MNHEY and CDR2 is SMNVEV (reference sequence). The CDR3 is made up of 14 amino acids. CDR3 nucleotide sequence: TGTGCCAGCAGAGCGGGATACCCGGGCAATGAGCAGTTCTTC. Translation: CASRAGYPGNEQFF.

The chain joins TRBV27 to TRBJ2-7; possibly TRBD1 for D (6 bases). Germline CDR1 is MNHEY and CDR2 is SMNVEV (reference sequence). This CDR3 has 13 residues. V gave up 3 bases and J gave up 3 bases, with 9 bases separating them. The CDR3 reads CASSLHRDYEQYF. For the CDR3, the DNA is TGTGCCAGCAGTTTGCACAGGGACTACGAGCAGTACTTC.

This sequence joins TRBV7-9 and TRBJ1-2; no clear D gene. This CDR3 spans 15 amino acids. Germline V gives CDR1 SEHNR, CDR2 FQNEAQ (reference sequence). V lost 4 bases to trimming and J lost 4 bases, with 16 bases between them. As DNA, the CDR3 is TGTGCCAGCAGCTCGACCGGGAAGAACTTCTATGGCTACACCTTC. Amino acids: CASSSTGKNFYGYTF. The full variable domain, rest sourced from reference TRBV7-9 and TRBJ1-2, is DTGVSQNPRHKITKRGQNVTFRCDPISEHNRLYWYRQTLGQGPEFLTYFQNEAQLEKSRLLSDRFSAERPKGSFSTLEIQRTEQGDSAMYLCASSSTGKNFYGYTFGSGTRLTVV.

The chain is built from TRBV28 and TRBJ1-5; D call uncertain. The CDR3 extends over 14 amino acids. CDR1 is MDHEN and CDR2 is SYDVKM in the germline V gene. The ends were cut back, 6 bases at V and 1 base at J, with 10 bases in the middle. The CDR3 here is CASRSQWSNQPQHF. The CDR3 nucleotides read TGTGCCAGCAGGAGTCAGTGGAGCAATCAGCCCCAGCATTTT.